Listed below are T cell receptor beta chains from one sample, sequenced in a study of tumor and adjacent non-tumor tissue in lung cancer. TCRdb independently ran MiXCR on the multiplex PCR reads; one entry per CDR3 protein. The data contain just over 200,000 distinct CDR3 sequences, about 76% of them singletons. Sequences were obtained from lung tumor tissue. The source is a man between 60 and 70 years old with non-small cell lung cancer. The CDR3 runs from the conserved cysteine through the conserved F or W. The D gene is left open where the match is weak. The size field is filled for only some rows; it gives once, few, many or a size class.

V	J	D	size	DNA	CDR3
TRBV5-4	TRBJ2-7	TRBD2	many	TGTGCCAGCAGCTTACGCGGGGGTAGCGAGCAGTACTTC	CASSLRGGSEQYF
TRBV11-1	TRBJ2-1	NA	NA	TGTGCCAGCGGCGTTTACGTGACCGGGTGTGAGCAGTTCTTC	CASGVYVTGCEQFF
TRBV6-5	TRBJ2-1	NA	NA	TGTTCCAGCAGTTACGACCGGAGCTCCTACAATGTGCAGTTCTTC	CSSSYDRSSYNVQFF
TRBV30	TRBJ2-7	TRBD2	NA	TGTGCCTGGAATACGGGAACTAGCGGTTACGAGCAGTACTTC	CAWNTGTSGYEQYF
TRBV4-2	TRBJ2-7	NA	NA	TGTGCCAGCAGCCAAGATTTGACTAGATATTTTCTCGAGCAGTACTTC	CASSQDLTRYFLEQYF
TRBV6-5	TRBJ2-3	NA	many	TGTGCCAGCAGTCACAACACAGATACGCAGTATTTT	CASSHNTDTQYF
TRBV11-1	TRBJ2-1	TRBD2	NA	TGTGCCAGCAGCTTATCTCGGCTAGCGGGAGATAACAACGAGCAGTTCTTC	CASSLSRLAGDNNEQFF
TRBV20-1	TRBJ1-4	NA	NA	TGCAGTGCTACCCCAGGAGGAGGTAAAAAACTGTTTTTT	CSATPGGGKKLFF
TRBV6-2/TRBV6-3	TRBJ2-1	TRBD2	NA	TGTGCCAGCAGTTACGGGAGGGCCGTGACTGAGCAGTTCTTC	CASSYGRAVTEQFF
TRBV11-3	TRBJ2-1	TRBD2	NA	TGTGCCAGCAGCTTAAACCGGGAGGCGAGAAGTGAGCAGTTCTTC	CASSLNREARSEQFF
TRBV12-3/TRBV12-4	TRBJ2-3	NA	NA	TGTGCCAGAAGTTTGGGACATGACCGCACAGATACGCAGTATTTT	CARSLGHDRTDTQYF
TRBV20-1	TRBJ2-5	NA	NA	TGCAGTCCTAGGGGCAGGCTCAATGTCCAAGAGACCCAGTACTTC	CSPRGRLNVQETQYF
TRBV6-1	TRBJ1-5	NA	NA	TGTGCCAGCAGCGCAGGAGTAACTCGGCCCCAGCATTTT	CASSAGVTRPQHF
TRBV4-3	TRBJ2-1	NA	few	TGCGCCAGCAGCCTCGCTGGGGTGGGTCTCTCCTACAATGAGCAGTTCTTC	CASSLAGVGLSYNEQFF
TRBV5-4	TRBJ2-3	TRBD2	NA	TGTGCCATCCAGACTAGCGGGAGTTTGGATACGCAGTATTTT	CAIQTSGSLDTQYF
TRBV6-5	TRBJ2-7	NA	few	TGTGCCAGCAAAAAACGAGGGGACTCCTACGAGCAGTACTTC	CASKKRGDSYEQYF
TRBV7-8	TRBJ2-5	NA	NA	TGTGCCAGCAGCCCACCCCAAGAGACCCAGTACTTC	CASSPPQETQYF
TRBV5-6	TRBJ2-7	TRBD2	NA	TGTGCCAGCAGCTCGGGGGGTACGATTGTTTACGAGCAGTACTTT	CASSSGGTIVYEQYF
TRBV12-3/TRBV12-4	TRBJ2-7	NA	NA	TGTGCCAGCACAACAGCGCACTCCTACGAGCAGTACTTC	CASTTAHSYEQYF
TRBV5-1	TRBJ2-5	TRBD2	NA	TGCGCCAGCAGCTTGACTAGCGGGTCGGAGGAGACCCAGTACTTC	CASSLTSGSEETQYF
TRBV24-1	TRBJ1-2	NA	NA	TGTGCCACCAGTACCAACAGGGATTCTGGCTACACCTTC	CATSTNRDSGYTF
TRBV6-2/TRBV6-3	TRBJ2-3	NA	few	TGTGCCAGCAGCATGGACAGTGAAACAGATACGCAGTATTTT	CASSMDSETDTQYF
TRBV20-1	TRBJ2-3	TRBD1	NA	TGCAGAGCTAGAGCACAGGGGGACCAGTCCCAGTATTTT	CRARAQGDQSQYF
TRBV19	TRBJ1-5	TRBD1	NA	TGTGCCAGTACCCGGTCGTGGGACAGGTTTGGCAATCAGCCCCAGCATTTT	CASTRSWDRFGNQPQHF
TRBV5-4	TRBJ1-2	NA	few	TGTGCCAGCAGCTTGTTAGGAGTAGATAACTATGGCTACACCTTC	CASSLLGVDNYGYTF
TRBV11-2	TRBJ2-7	NA	NA	TGTGCATGCAGCTTAAGCCCGGGCAGGGGCCACGAGCAGTACTTC	CACSLSPGRGHEQYF
TRBV20-1	TRBJ2-7	NA	NA	TGCAATGCCCTGGAGGGCCGTCGGGACGAGCAGTACTTC	CNALEGRRDEQYF
TRBV20-1	TRBJ2-1	NA	NA	TGCAGTGCTAGAGATCCCCGGGCAGGGCGCATTGAGCAGTTCTTC	CSARDPRAGRIEQFF
TRBV28	TRBJ2-7	TRBD1	NA	TGTCCCAGCAGGACAGGGCGGTTCTACGAGCAGTACTTC	CPSRTGRFYEQYF
TRBV20-1	TRBJ1-2	NA	NA	TGCAGTGCTTCGGAGCGTCGTTCTTTATATGGACACATCTTC	CSASERRSLYGHIF
TRBV7-8	TRBJ2-7	NA	few	TGTACCAGCACGAGGGGTTACGAACAGTACTTC	CTSTRGYEQYF
TRBV29-1	TRBJ1-2	NA	NA	TGCAGCGTTGTAAGGGACCAAAATGGCTACATCTTC	CSVVRDQNGYIF
TRBV4-2	TRBJ2-7	TRBD2	once	TGTGCCAGTGGCCAAGAAGGGCTAGCGGGGGCGAAAACCTACGAGCAGTACTTC	CASGQEGLAGAKTYEQYF
TRBV6-5	TRBJ1-4	TRBD1	NA	TGTGCCAGCAGTGGGGCAGGGGGCGCTTATGAAAAACGGTTTTTT	CASSGAGGAYEKRFF
TRBV20-1	TRBJ2-1	NA	NA	TGCAGTGCTAGATCTTCGGCGGGGAATCTTAGTGAGCAGTTCTTC	CSARSSAGNLSEQFF
TRBV6-7	TRBJ2-1	TRBD2	NA	TGTGCCAGCAGTTATAAAACCGGGCTAGCGGGAGGCCCCGGGCGAGATGAGCAGTGCTTC	CASSYKTGLAGGPGRDEQCF
TRBV6-1	TRBJ1-1	TRBD1	few	TGTGCCAGCACCCGGGACAGAACGAACACTGAAGCTTTCTTT	CASTRDRTNTEAFF
TRBV6-2/TRBV6-3	TRBJ1-5	NA	NA	TGTGTCAGCAGCCCTTCGGCGACTCAGCCTCAGCATTTT	CVSSPSATQPQHF
TRBV2	TRBJ2-3	TRBD2	NA	TGTGCCAGCGGAGGGACTAGCGCGGGAGATACGCAGTATTTT	CASGGTSAGDTQYF
TRBV4-2	TRBJ2-3	NA	few	TGTGCCAGCAGCCCCACAGACACAGATACGCAGTATTTT	CASSPTDTDTQYF
TRBV12-3/TRBV12-4	TRBJ2-7	NA	many	TGTGCCAGCAGTTTATATCAGATCGACGAGCAGTACTTC	CASSLYQIDEQYF
TRBV11-2	TRBJ2-2	NA	many	TGTGCCAGCAGCTTAGTTGTGTCGAACACCGGGGAGCTGTTTTTT	CASSLVVSNTGELFF
TRBV11-2	TRBJ2-2	TRBD1	NA	TGTGCCAGCAGCTTAGTCTACAGGGGGACCGGGGAGCTGTTTTTT	CASSLVYRGTGELFF
TRBV10-3	TRBJ1-2	TRBD1	NA	TGTGCCATCAGTGAACAGACCTCAGACAGGGAGTACACCTTC	CAISEQTSDREYTF